A single sample is the source of the 16 T cell receptor beta chains below, sequenced in a study of cytomegalovirus exposure and HLA in healthy donors (dated by TCRdb to 2016 to 2017). Library prep was done by the immunoSEQ multiplex PCR assay. Sourced from immuneACCESS, this table was stored by TCRdb with only in-frame sequences that have V and J called. A share of the clones is absent; for the studies checked, an unresolved V gene accounts for under half, and the remainder has no known explanation. In all, the sample holds tens of thousands of clones, and roughly 90% of those were seen once. The ten top clones hold over 1% of the sample. The sample comprised PBMCs. The receptors shown here come from a woman younger than 30 in good health and CMV-seronegative.

V usage is TRBV28 and J usage is TRBJ2-7; TRBD1 matches at 8 bases. Germline lookup yields CDR1 MDHEN and CDR2 SYDVKM. This CDR3 is built from 14 residues. V shed 5 bases, J shed 4 bases, and the junction held 7 bases outside the gene matches. Here the CDR3 DNA reads TGTGCCAGCAGTCCATGGACAGGGAGGTACGAGCAGTACTTC. Protein product: CASSPWTGRYEQYF.

In DNA, the CDR3 is TGTGCCTGGACCCTGGAGGTATCTAACTATGGCTACACCTTC. Encoded protein: CAWTLEVSNYGYTF. V gene TRBV30 combines with J gene TRBJ1-2; D call uncertain. Trimming took off 4 bases at V and 0 bases at J, with 12 bases between the two ends. CDR1 and CDR2 (germline): GTSNPN, SVGIG (reference sequence). The CDR3 contains 14 residues.

The gene calls are TRBV18 and TRBJ2-3, with D possibly matching TRBD1 (5 bases). Germline CDR1 is KGHSH and CDR2 is LQKENI. Trimming took 3 bases from V and 1 from J, leaving 8 bases between them. The CDR3 spans 14 residues. The CDR3 sequence is CASSPRAGTDTQYF. The CDR3 coding sequence is TGTGCCAGCTCACCCAGGGCGGGCACAGATACGCAGTATTTT.

In this sample, this clone turned up once. V gene TRBV30 combines with J gene TRBJ1-5; 8 nucleotides match TRBD1. The CDR3 length is 14 residues. The V segment lost 3 bases and the J segment 3 bases; nucleotides outside the gene matches: 4. The germline V gene has CDR1 GTSNPN and CDR2 SVGIG (reference sequence). The DNA of the CDR3 is TGTGCCTGGAGCGGACAGGGTTTCAATCAGCCCCAGCATTTT. Its translation: CAWSGQGFNQPQHF. Full variable domain (missing parts from reference TRBV30 and TRBJ1-5): SQTIHQWPATLVQPVGSPLSLECTVEGTSNPNLYWYRQAAGRGLQLLFYSVGIGQISSEVPQNLSASRPQDRQFILSSKKLLLSDSGFYLCAWSGQGFNQPQHFGDGTRLSIL.

The rearrangement joins TRBV5-1 to TRBJ1-3; the D is unclear. V was cut by 4 bases and J by 0 bases, with 2 bases left in between. CDR1 is SGHRS and CDR2 is YFSETQ in the germline V gene. The CDR3 is 12 amino acids. CDR3 nucleotide sequence: TGCGCCAGCAGCCGCTCTGGAAACACCATATATTTT. Amino acids: CASSRSGNTIYF. Variable domain in full (rest from reference TRBV5-1 and TRBJ1-3): KAGVTQTPRYLIKTRGQQVTLSCSPISGHRSVSWYQQTPGQGLQFLFEYFSETQRNKGNFPGRFSGRQFSNSRSEMNVSTLELGDSALYLCASSRSGNTIYFGEGSWLTVV.

The rearrangement joins TRBV2 to TRBJ1-1; no firm D call. The V and J ends lost 4 bases and 3 bases respectively, with 12 bases between them. This CDR3 has 14 residues. The germline V gene has CDR1 SNHLY and CDR2 FYNNEI. CDR3 residues: CASSAEVTHTEAFF. In DNA form, the CDR3 reads TGTGCCAGCAGTGCCGAGGTCACGCACACTGAAGCTTTCTTT. The full variable domain, its missing parts supplied by reference TRBV2 and TRBJ1-1, is EPEVTQTPSHQVTQMGQEVILRCVPISNHLYFYWYRQILGQKVEFLVSFYNNEISEKSEIFDDQFSVERPDGSNFTLKIRSTKLEDSAMYFCASSAEVTHTEAFFGQGTRLTVV.

The chain recombines TRBV7-2 with TRBJ2-7, with D perhaps matching TRBD1 (7 bases). V was pared by 4 bases and J by 4 bases, with 11 bases between. Germline CDR1 reads SGHTA; CDR2 reads FQGNSA. The CDR3 extends over 13 amino acids. DNA for the CDR3: TGTGCCAGCAGCTCAGGGGGGATTTACGAGCAGTACTTC. It specifies CASSSGGIYEQYF. The variable domain in full, completed from reference TRBV7-2 and TRBJ2-7, reads GAGVSQSPSNKVTEKGKDVELRCDPISGHTALYWYRQSLGQGLEFLIYFQGNSAPDKSGLPSDRFSAERTGGSVSTLTIQRTQQEDSAVYLCASSSGGIYEQYFGPGTRLTVT.

This chain links TRBV6-1 with TRBJ2-7, with a weak D call TRBD1 (5 bases). V was cut by 3 bases and J by 1 base, with 10 bases left in between. CDR3 length equals 14 residues. The V gene's germline CDR1 is MNHNS and CDR2 SASEGT. CDR3 DNA sequence: TGTGCCAGCAGTGAGGCGGACACATCCTACGAGCAGTACTTC. It encodes CASSEADTSYEQYF.

The V gene is TRBV28, the J gene TRBJ1-1, with D perhaps matching TRBD1 (6 bases). Germline CDR1 is MDHEN and CDR2 is SYDVKM. This CDR3 has 13 residues. V lost 6 bases and J 4 bases, leaving 12 bases between the germline ends. In DNA, the CDR3 is TGTGCCAGCAGGGGAACAGGGTTCACTGAAGCTTTCTTT. Its translation is CASRGTGFTEAFF. Variable domain in full (rest from reference TRBV28 and TRBJ1-1): DVKVTQSSRYLVKRTGEKVFLECVQDMDHENMFWYRQDPGLGLRLIYFSYDVKMKEKGDIPEGYSVSREKKERFSLILESASTNQTSMYLCASRGTGFTEAFFGQGTRLTVV.

The genes are TRBV12-5 and TRBJ1-1, with a weak D call TRBD1 (5 bases). This CDR3 comprises 12 residues. Trimming removed 7 bases from V and 5 bases from J, with 11 bases in between. Germline V lookup: CDR1 LGHNT, CDR2 FRNRAP. The DNA for the CDR3 is TGTGCTAGTGCGTTGGGGGGAACTGAAGCTTTCTTT. Translated: CASALGGTEAFF.

The V and J genes are TRBV5-1 and TRBJ2-3; D uncertain. Germline CDR1 reads SGHRS; CDR2 reads YFSETQ. This CDR3 region has 16 residues. V lost 1 base and J 0 bases, leaving 12 bases between the germline ends. CDR3 sequence reads: CASSLLGDPSTDTQYF. DNA of the CDR3: TGCGCCAGCAGCTTGTTGGGCGACCCTAGCACAGATACGCAGTATTTT.

This chain joins TRBV19 and TRBJ2-5; tentatively, D is TRBD2 (6 bases). CDR1 LNHDA and CDR2 SQIVND come from the germline V gene (reference sequence). V was trimmed by 7 bases and J by 5 bases, leaving 17 bases between them. This CDR3 is built from 14 residues. The CDR3 DNA follows: TGTGCCAGTATGACTAGTAATATGGGCGAGACCCAGTACTTC. It translates to CASMTSNMGETQYF.

The chain recombines TRBV6-5 with TRBJ1-2, with D unresolved. Germline V gene data show CDR1 as MNHEY and CDR2 as SVGAGI. The CDR3 length is 14 residues. V was pared by 5 bases and J by 8 bases, with 18 bases between. In nucleotides, the CDR3 is TGTGCCAGCAGTACCCGGGGAGGCCCTAGGGGCTACACCTTC. Protein: CASSTRGGPRGYTF.

This clone was seen a single time. The rearrangement links TRBV7-8 to TRBJ2-7; D gene ambiguous. Trimming cost V 8 bases and J 5 bases, with 16 bases left between them. The CDR3 covers 13 residues. Germline CDR1 is SGHVS and CDR2 is FQNEAQ. This chain's CDR3 is CASAPRVFHEQYF. CDR3 coding DNA: TGTGCCAGCGCCCCTCGCGTCTTTCACGAGCAGTACTTC.

The V gene is TRBV6-1, the J gene TRBJ2-7; D is unresolved. The CDR3 covers 14 residues. Germline-derived CDR1 and CDR2 are MNHNS and SASEGT. Trimming took off 6 bases at V and 3 bases at J, with 15 bases between the two ends. CDR3 region: CASRPGTAGYEQYF. The DNA of the CDR3 is TGTGCCAGCAGGCCCGGCACGGCAGGCTACGAGCAGTACTTC.

This clone was recorded only once. The chain joins TRBV19 to TRBJ2-5; TRBD2 aligns across 10 bases. Germline trimming cut 9 bases from V and 7 bases from J; bases unmatched to any gene: 2. From germline, CDR1 is LNHDA and CDR2 SQIVND (reference sequence). The CDR3 covers 11 residues. The CDR3 DNA is TGTGCCAGCCAGCGGGGGGGGACCCAGTACTTC. Translating it yields CASQRGGTQYF.